The 8 T cell receptor beta chains presented below share a single source sample, sequenced in a study of cytomegalovirus exposure and HLA in healthy donors. Assay: immunoSEQ multiplex PCR; the TCRdb copy retains only in-frame clones and omits some. The table includes fewer than 120,000 clones, roughly 89% detected once. Source material: PBMCs. Receptors were obtained from a woman aged 18-29 years in good health and CMV-seronegative.

V gene TRBV25-1 combines with J gene TRBJ2-1; TRBD2 matches 7 bases. In germline, CDR1 is MGHDK, CDR2 SYGVNS. The length of the CDR3 is 17 residues. With 5 bases clipped from V and 3 bases from J, the junction kept 13 bases outside the gene matches. The CDR3 DNA reads as TGTGCCAGCAGTCCGCCTTGGGGGGGTCCCCTCTACAATGAGCAGTTCTTC. Its protein product is CASSPPWGGPLYNEQFF.

V is TRBV7-9 and J is TRBJ1-4; no reliable D call. Looked up from germline, CDR1 is SEHNR and CDR2 is FQNEAQ (reference sequence). Deletions cut 4 bases from V and 0 bases from J, with 6 bases between. This CDR3 region has 14 residues. Here the CDR3 DNA reads TGTGCCAGCAGCTGGCAAGCAACTAATGAAAAACTGTTTTTT. This sequence encodes CASSWQATNEKLFF.

The chain joins TRBV28 to TRBJ1-5; D gene uncertain. Trimming removed 4 bases from V and 1 base from J, with 14 bases in between. The CDR3 has 16 amino acids. Germline V CDR1 and CDR2: MDHEN, SYDVKM. In nucleotides, the CDR3 is TGTGCCAGCAGTTCACGCCGGAGCGTGAGCAATCAGCCCCAGCATTTT. Its protein product is CASSSRRSVSNQPQHF.

The rearrangement uses TRBV5-4 and TRBJ2-1, with 10 bases identical to TRBD2. The V and J ends lost 0 bases and 7 bases, in that order; junction bases with no gene match: 13. Germline CDR1 reads SGHNT; CDR2 reads YYREEE (reference sequence). The CDR3 consists of 18 residues. For the CDR3, the DNA is TGTGCCAGCAGCTTGGTGGGGATAAGAGCGGGAGGGCCTAATGAGCAGTTCTTC. As protein: CASSLVGIRAGGPNEQFF.

The rearrangement joins TRBV2 to TRBJ1-3; 10 bases line up with TRBD1. The CDR3 runs 18 residues. The germline V gene has CDR1 SNHLY and CDR2 FYNNEI. V dropped 5 bases and J dropped 0; count of bases not matched to a gene: 10. CDR3 residues: CASSPAGTGASSGNTIYF. In DNA form, the CDR3 reads TGTGCCAGCAGTCCAGCCGGGACAGGGGCGAGCTCTGGAAACACCATATATTTT.

V is TRBV30 and J is TRBJ1-6, with 9 bases aligning to TRBD1. CDR3 length: 12 amino acids. CDR1 GTSNPN and CDR2 SVGIG come from the germline V gene (reference sequence). J lost 10 bases, V lost 3 bases, and 1 base had no gene match. This CDR3 is CAWRDRGSPLHF. In nucleotides, the CDR3 is TGTGCCTGGAGGGACAGGGGCTCACCCCTCCACTTT.

The chain has TRBV5-6 and TRBJ2-7; no clear D gene. The CDR3 sequence is 12 residues long. Looked up from germline, CDR1 is SGHDT and CDR2 is YYEEEE. The V end was cut by 0 bases, the J end by 2 bases, with 3 bases between. CDR3 sequence reads: CASSLGAYEQYF. CDR3 DNA: TGTGCCAGCAGCTTGGGCGCCTACGAGCAGTACTTC.

The gene calls are TRBV5-4 and TRBJ2-6; 7 nucleotides line up with TRBD1. Germline lookup yields CDR1 SGHNT and CDR2 YYREEE (reference sequence). With V trimmed by 3 bases and J by 2 bases, 5 bases remained unmatched. The CDR3 contains 16 residues. DNA of the CDR3: TGTGCCAGCAGCTCGGGACAGCCCACTGGGGCCAACGTCCTGACTTTC. This sequence encodes CASSSGQPTGANVLTF.